This T cell receptor beta chain came from a study of memory CD4+ T cells and cytomegalovirus serostatus. About the research overall: Healthy Belgian adult donors included roughly nine CMV-positive and 20 to 30 CMV-negative people. Study conclusions and caveats: 67 of 164 known CMV-associated TCRbeta sequences appeared in CD4+ memory. A US-trained random forest predicted CMV serostatus with median AUC around 0.93.

Comments on this clone: Antigen specificity is unknown.

Single viable CD3+CD4+CD8-CD45RO+ cells were sorted as the memory CD4+ T cells. Positive selection with CD4 microbeads enriched total CD4+ T cells. Germline V gene data show CDR1 as SGHRS and CDR2 as YFSETQ. This CDR3 contains 14 residues. The ends lost 0 bases at V and 5 bases at J; junction bases unmatched: 3. Clones were sequenced by immunoSEQ multiplex PCR, and TCRdb holds only the in-frame ones, with some missing. The repertoire holds approximately 61,000 clones, with around four fifths as singletons. The sequence came from an adult in good health and CMV-seronegative. The chain uses TRBV5-1 and TRBJ2-3, with 7 bases that match TRBD1. The sample taken for sequencing was memory CD4+ T cells from blood. Here the CDR3 reads CASSLAGGRDTQYF. The CDR3, as DNA: TGCGCCAGCAGCTTGGCAGGGGGAAGAGATACGCAGTATTTT.